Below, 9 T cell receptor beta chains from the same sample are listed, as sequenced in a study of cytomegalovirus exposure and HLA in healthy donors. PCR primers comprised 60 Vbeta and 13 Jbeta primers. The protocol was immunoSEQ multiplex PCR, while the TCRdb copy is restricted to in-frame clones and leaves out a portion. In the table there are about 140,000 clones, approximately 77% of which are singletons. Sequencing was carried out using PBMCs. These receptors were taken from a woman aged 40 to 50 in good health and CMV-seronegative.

CDR3 sequence (DNA): TGTGCCAGCAAGGTGCCAGGGACTAATGAAAAACTGTTTTTT. Protein: CASKVPGTNEKLFF. V gene TRBV2 combines with J gene TRBJ1-4; perhaps TRBD1 as D (5 bases). The V end lost 7 bases, the J end lost 2 bases, and 11 bases lay between the germline ends. Looked up from germline, CDR1 is SNHLY and CDR2 is FYNNEI. The CDR3 length is 14 residues.

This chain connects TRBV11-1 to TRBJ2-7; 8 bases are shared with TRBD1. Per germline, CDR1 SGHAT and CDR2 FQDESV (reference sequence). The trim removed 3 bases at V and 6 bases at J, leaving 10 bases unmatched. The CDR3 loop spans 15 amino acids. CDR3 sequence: CASSLDREKLREQYF. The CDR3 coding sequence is TGTGCCAGCAGCTTGGACAGGGAAAAATTACGCGAGCAGTACTTC.

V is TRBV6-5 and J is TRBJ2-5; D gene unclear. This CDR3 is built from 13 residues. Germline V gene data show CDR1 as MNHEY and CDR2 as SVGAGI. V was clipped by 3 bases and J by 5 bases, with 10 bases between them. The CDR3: CASSYLRFETQYF. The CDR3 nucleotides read TGTGCCAGCAGTTATTTACGGTTCGAGACCCAGTACTTC.

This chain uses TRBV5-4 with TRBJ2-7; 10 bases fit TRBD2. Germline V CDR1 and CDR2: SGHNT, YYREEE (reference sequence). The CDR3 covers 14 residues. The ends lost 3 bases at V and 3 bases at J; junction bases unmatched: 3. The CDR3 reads CASSSAGGHYEQYF. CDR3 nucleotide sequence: TGTGCCAGCAGCTCAGCGGGGGGGCACTACGAGCAGTACTTC.

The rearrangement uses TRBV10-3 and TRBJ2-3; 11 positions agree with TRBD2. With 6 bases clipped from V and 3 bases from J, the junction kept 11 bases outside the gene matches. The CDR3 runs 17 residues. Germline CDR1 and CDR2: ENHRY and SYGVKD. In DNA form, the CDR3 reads TGTGCCATCAGATTAGCGGGGGGGCTGGCTAGAACAGATACGCAGTATTTT. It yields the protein CAIRLAGGLARTDTQYF.

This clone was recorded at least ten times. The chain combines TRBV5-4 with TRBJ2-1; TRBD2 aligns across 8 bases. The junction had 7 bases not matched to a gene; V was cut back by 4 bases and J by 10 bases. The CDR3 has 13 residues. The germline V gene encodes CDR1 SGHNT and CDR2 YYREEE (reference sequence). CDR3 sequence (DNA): TGTGCCAGCAGCCCGCGGACTAGCCGGGAGCAGTTCTTC. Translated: CASSPRTSREQFF.

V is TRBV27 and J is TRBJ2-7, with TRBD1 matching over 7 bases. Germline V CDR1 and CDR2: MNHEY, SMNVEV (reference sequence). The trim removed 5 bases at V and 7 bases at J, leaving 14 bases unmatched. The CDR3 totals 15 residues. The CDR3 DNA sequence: TGTGCCAGCAGTGAATACGCGACAGGGCCCTGGGAGCAGTACTTC. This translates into CASSEYATGPWEQYF.

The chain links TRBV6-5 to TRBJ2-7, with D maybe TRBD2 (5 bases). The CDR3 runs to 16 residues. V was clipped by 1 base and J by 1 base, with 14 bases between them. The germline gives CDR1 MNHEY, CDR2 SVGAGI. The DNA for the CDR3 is TGTGCCAGCAGTTACTATTCGGGGTCTCGATCCTACGAGCAGTACTTC. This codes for CASSYYSGSRSYEQYF.

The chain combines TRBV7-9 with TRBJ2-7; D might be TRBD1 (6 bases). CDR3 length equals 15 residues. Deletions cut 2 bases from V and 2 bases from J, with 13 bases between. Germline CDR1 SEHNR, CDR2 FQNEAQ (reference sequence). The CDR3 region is CASSLPSGDPYEQYF. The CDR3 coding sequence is TGTGCCAGCAGCTTACCTTCAGGGGACCCCTACGAGCAGTACTTC.